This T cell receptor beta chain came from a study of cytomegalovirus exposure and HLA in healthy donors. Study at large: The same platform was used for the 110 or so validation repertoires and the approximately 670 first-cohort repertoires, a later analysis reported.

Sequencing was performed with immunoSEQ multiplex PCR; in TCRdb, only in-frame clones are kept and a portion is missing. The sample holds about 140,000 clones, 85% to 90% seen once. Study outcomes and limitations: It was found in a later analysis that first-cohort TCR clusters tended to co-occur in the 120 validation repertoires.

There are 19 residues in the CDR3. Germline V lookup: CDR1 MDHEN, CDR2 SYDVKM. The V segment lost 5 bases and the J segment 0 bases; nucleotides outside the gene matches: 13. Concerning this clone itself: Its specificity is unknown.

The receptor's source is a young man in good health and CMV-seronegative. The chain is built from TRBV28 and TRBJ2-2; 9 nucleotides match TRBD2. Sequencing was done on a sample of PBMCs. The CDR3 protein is CASSQFGLIAGANTGELFF. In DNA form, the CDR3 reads TGTGCCAGCAGTCAATTTGGCTTAATAGCGGGAGCGAACACCGGGGAGCTGTTTTTT.